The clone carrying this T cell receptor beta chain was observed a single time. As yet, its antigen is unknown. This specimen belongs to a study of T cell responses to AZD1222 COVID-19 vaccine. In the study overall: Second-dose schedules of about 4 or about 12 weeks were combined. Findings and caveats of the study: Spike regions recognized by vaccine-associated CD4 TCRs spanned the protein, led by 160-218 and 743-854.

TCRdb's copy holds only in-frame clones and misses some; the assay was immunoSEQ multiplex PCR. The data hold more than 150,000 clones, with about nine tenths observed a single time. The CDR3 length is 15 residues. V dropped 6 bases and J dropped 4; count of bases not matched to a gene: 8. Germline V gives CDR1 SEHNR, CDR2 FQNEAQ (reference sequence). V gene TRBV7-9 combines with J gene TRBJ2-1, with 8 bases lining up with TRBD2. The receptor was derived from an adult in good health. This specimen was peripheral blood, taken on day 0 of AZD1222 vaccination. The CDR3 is CASRTRASGYNEQFF. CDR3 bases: TGTGCCAGCAGGACCAGGGCTAGCGGGTACAATGAGCAGTTCTTC.